The present T cell receptor beta chain was sequenced within a study of cytomegalovirus exposure and HLA in healthy donors. Notes on the study in general: When analyzed later, the rates of TCR association showed variation by HLA locus, with DRB1 the most and HLA-C the fewest. TCR beta V- and J-gene trimming was later associated with a missense DCLRE1C variant.

This CDR3 spans 17 amino acids. The germline CDR1 and CDR2 sequences are SGDLS and YYNGEE. J was trimmed by 5 bases and V by 0 bases; bases with no gene match: 9. As regards this clone: Its antigen is undetermined.

Both 60 Vbeta primers and 13 Jbeta primers went into the PCR. Only in-frame clones appear in the TCRdb table, and some are missing; sequencing was by immunoSEQ multiplex PCR. The specimen's table records fewer than 85,000 clones. Sequenced sample: PBMCs. The TCR originated in a man between 45 and 60 years old in good health and CMV-seropositive. The rearrangement links TRBV9 to TRBJ2-1, with 9 nucleotides matching TRBD2. CDR3 sequence (DNA): TGTGCCAGCAGCGTAGGGGGGTCTAGCGGGGATCACAATGAGCAGTTCTTC. This codes for CASSVGGSSGDHNEQFF.